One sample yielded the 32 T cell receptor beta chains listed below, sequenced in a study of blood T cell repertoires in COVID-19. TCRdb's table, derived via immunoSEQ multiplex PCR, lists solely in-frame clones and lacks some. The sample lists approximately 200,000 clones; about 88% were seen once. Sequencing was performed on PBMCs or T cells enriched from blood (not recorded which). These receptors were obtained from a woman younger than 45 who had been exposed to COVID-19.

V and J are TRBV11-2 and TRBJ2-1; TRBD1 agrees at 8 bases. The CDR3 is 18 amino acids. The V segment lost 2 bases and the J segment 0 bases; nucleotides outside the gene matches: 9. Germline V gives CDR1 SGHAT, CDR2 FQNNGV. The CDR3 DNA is TGTGCCAGCAGCTTAAGGGCAGGGGGCTTGAGCTCCTACAATGAGCAGTTCTTC. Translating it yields CASSLRAGGLSSYNEQFF.

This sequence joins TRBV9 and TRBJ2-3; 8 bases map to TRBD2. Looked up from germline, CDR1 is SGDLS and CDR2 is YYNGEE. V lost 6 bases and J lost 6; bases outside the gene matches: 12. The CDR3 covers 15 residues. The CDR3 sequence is CASTPGTSGRDTQYF. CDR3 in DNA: TGTGCCAGCACCCCCGGGACTAGTGGGCGGGATACGCAGTATTTT. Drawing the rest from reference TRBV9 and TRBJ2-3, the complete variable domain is DSGVTQTPKHLITATGQRVTLRCSPRSGDLSVYWYQQSLDQGLQFLIQYYNGEERAKGNILERFSAQQFPDLHSELNLSSLELGDSALYFCASTPGTSGRDTQYFGPGTRLTVL.

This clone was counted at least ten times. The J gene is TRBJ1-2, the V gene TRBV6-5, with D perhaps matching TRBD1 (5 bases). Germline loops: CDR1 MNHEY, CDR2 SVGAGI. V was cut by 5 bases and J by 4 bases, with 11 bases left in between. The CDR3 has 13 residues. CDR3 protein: CASSPGVTYGYTF. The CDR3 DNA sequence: TGTGCCAGCAGTCCGGGGGTCACCTATGGCTACACCTTC.

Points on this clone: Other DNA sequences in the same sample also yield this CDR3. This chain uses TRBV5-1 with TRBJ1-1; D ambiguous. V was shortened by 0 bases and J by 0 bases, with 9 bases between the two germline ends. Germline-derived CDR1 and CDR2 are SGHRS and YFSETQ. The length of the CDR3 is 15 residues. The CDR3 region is CASSLAAGLNTEAFF. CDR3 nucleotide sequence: TGCGCCAGCAGCTTGGCGGCGGGCTTGAACACTGAAGCTTTCTTT. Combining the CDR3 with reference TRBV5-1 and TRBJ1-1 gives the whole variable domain KAGVTQTPRYLIKTRGQQVTLSCSPISGHRSVSWYQQTPGQGLQFLFEYFSETQRNKGNFPGRFSGRQFSNSRSEMNVSTLELGDSALYLCASSLAAGLNTEAFFGQGTRLTVV.

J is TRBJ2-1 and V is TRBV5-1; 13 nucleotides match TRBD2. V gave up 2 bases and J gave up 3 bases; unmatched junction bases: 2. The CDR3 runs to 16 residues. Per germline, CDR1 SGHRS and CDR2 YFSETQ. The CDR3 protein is CASSFGTSGVYNEQFF. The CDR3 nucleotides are TGCGCCAGCAGCTTTGGGACTAGCGGGGTCTACAATGAGCAGTTCTTC.

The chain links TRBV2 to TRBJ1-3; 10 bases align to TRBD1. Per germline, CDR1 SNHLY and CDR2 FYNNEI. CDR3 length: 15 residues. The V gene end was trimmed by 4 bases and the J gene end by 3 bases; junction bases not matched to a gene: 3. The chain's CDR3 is CASSGQGARGNTIYF. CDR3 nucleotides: TGTGCCAGCAGTGGACAGGGGGCGCGTGGAAACACCATATATTTT. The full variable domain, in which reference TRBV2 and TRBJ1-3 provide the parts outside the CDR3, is EPEVTQTPSHQVTQMGQEVILRCVPISNHLYFYWYRQILGQKVEFLVSFYNNEISEKSEIFDDQFSVERPDGSNFTLKIRSTKLEDSAMYFCASSGQGARGNTIYFGEGSWLTVV.

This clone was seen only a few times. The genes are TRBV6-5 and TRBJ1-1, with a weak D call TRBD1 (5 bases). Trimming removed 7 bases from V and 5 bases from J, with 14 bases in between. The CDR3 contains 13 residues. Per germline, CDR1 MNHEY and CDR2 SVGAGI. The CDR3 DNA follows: TGTGCCAGCACGGCAGGGCATAGGACTGAAGCTTTCTTT. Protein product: CASTAGHRTEAFF.

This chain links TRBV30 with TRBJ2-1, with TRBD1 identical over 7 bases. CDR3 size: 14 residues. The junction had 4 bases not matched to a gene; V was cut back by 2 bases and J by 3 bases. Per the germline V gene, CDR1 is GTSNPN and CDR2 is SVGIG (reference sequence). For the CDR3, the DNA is TGTGCCTGGAGTCGGGACAGTGGCTACAATGAGCAGTTCTTC. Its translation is CAWSRDSGYNEQFF.

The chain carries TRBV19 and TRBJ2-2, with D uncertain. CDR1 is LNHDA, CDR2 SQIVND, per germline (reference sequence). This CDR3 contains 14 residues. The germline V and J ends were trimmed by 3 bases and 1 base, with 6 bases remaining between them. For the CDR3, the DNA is TGTGCCAGTAGTATTACGGTGAACACCGGGGAGCTGTTTTTT. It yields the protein CASSITVNTGELFF.

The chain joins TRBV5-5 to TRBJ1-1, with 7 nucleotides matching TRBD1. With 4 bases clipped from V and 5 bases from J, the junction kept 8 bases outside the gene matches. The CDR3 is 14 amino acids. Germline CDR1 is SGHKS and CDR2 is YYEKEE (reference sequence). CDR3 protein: CASSLQGGKTEAFF. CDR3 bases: TGTGCCAGCAGCCTCCAGGGGGGAAAGACTGAAGCTTTCTTT.

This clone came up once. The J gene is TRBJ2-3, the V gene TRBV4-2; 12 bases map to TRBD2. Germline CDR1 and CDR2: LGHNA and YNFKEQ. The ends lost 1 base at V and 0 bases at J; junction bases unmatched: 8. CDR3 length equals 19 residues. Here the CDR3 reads CASSQVYLAGGRSTDTQYF. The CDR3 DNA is TGTGCCAGCAGCCAAGTGTACCTAGCGGGGGGGAGGAGCACAGATACGCAGTATTTT.

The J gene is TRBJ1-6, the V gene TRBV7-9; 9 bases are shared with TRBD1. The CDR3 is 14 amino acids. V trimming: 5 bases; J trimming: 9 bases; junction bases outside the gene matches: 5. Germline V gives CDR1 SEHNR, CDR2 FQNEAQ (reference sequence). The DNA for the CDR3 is TGTGCCAGCAGCCCCTGGACAGGGGCTTCACCCCTCCACTTT. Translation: CASSPWTGASPLHF.

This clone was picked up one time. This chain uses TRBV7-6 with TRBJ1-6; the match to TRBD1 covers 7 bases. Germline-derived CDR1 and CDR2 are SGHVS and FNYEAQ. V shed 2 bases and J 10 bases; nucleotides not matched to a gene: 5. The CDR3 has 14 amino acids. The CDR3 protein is CASSLKQGTSPLHF. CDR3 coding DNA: TGTGCCAGCAGCTTAAAACAGGGGACCTCACCCCTCCACTTT.

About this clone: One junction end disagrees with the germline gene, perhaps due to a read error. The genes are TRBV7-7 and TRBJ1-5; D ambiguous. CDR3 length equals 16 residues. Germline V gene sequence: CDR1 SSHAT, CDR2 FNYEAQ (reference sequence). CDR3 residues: CASIPPDKDSNQPQHF. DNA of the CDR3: TGTGCTAGCATTCCCCCCGACAAGGATAGCAATCAGCCCCAGCATTTT.

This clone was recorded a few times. CDR3 coding DNA: TGTGCCAGCAGTGAGTCAGGGGATATTGAGACCCAGTACTTC. Its protein product is CASSESGDIETQYF. The rearrangement joins TRBV6-1 to TRBJ2-5; D might be TRBD1 (6 bases). The CDR3 loop spans 14 amino acids. The V gene lost 3 bases and the J gene lost 5 bases, with 13 bases spanning the gap. The germline V gene has CDR1 MNHNS and CDR2 SASEGT.

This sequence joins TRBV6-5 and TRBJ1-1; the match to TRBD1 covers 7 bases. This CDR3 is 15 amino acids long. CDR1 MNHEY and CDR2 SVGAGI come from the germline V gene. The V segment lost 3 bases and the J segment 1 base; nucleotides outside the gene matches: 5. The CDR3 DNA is TGTGCCAGCAGTTATCCCGGGACAGAGAACACTGAAGCTTTCTTT. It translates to CASSYPGTENTEAFF.

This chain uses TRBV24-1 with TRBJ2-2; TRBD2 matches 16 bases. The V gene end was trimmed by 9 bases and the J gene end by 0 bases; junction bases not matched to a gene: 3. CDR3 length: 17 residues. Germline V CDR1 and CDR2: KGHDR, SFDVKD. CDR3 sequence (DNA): TGTGCCACCTCCGGGACTAGCGGGGGGGCGAACACCGGGGAGCTGTTTTTT. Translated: CATSGTSGGANTGELFF.

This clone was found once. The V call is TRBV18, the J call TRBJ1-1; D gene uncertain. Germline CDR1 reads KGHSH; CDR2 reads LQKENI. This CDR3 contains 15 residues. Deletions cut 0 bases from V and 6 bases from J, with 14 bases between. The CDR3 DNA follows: TGTGCCAGCTCACCACCCAACCCACTTAGCTCTGAAGCTTTCTTT. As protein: CASSPPNPLSSEAFF.

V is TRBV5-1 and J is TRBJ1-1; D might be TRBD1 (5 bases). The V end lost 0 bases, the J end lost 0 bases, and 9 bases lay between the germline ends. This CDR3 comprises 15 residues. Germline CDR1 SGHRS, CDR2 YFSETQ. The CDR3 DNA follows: TGCGCCAGCAGCTTGGGTGCGGGGGTGAACACTGAAGCTTTCTTT. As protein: CASSLGAGVNTEAFF.

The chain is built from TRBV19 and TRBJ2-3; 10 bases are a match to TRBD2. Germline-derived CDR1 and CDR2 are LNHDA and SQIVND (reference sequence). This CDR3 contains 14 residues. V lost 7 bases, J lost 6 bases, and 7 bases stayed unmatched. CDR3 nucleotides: TGTGCCAGTACTGTTAGCGGGGGGCGGGATACGCAGTATTTT. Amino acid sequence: CASTVSGGRDTQYF.

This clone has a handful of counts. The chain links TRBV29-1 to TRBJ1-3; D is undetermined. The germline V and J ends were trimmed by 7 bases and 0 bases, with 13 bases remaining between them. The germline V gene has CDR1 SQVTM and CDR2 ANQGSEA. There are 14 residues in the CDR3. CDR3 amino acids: CSADPISSGNTIYF. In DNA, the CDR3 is TGCAGCGCGGACCCTATAAGCTCTGGAAACACCATATATTTT. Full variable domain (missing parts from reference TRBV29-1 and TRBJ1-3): SAVISQKPSRDICQRGTSLTIQCQVDSQVTMMFWYRQQPGQSLTLIATANQGSEATYESGFVIDKFPISRPNLTFSTLTVSNMSPEDSSIYLCSADPISSGNTIYFGEGSWLTVV.

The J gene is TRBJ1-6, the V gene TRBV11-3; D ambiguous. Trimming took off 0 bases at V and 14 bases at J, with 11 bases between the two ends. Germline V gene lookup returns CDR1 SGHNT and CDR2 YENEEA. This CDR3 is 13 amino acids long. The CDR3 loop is CASSLDRDYALHF. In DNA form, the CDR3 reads TGTGCCAGCAGCTTAGACAGAGACTACGCCCTCCACTTT.

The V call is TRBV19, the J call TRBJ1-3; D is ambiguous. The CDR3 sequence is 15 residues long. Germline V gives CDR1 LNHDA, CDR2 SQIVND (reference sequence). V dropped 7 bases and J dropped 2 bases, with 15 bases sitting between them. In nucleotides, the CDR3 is TGTGCCAGTACTGATGCGCGGTCAACTGGAAACACCATATATTTT. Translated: CASTDARSTGNTIYF.

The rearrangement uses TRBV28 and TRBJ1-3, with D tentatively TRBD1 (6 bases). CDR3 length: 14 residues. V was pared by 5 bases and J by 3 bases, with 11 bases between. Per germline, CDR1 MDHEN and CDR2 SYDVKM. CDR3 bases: TGTGCCAGCAGTACTACAGGGAGTGGAAACACCATATATTTT. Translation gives CASSTTGSGNTIYF.

The CDR3 region has the DNA TGTGCCAGCAGTTTTAGGCCCGCTAGGGGGTTGGAAGTAGCCCAGCATTTT. Translation: CASSFRPARGLEVAQHF. The V and J genes are TRBV28 and TRBJ1-5; D might be TRBD1 (6 bases). CDR3 length: 17 residues. V lost 3 bases and J lost 11, with 26 bases in between. Looked up from germline, CDR1 is MDHEN and CDR2 is SYDVKM.

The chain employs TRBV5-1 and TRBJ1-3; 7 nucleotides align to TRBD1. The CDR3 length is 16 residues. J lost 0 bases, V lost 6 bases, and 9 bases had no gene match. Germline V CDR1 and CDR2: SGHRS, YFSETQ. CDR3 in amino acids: CASTETGSLSGNTIYF. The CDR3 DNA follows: TGCGCCAGCACCGAGACAGGGTCCCTCTCTGGAAACACCATATATTTT.

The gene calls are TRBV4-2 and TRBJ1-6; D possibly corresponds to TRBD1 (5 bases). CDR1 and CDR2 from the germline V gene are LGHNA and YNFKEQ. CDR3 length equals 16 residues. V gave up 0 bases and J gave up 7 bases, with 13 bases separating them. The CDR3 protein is CASSQDWLQENSPLHF. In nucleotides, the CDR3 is TGTGCCAGCAGCCAAGATTGGTTACAGGAAAATTCACCCCTCCACTTT.

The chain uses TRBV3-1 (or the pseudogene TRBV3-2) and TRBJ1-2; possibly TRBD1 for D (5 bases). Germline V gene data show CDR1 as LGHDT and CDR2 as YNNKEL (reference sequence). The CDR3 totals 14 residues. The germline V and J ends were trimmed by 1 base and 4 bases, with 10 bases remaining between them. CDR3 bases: TGTGCCAGCAGCCAAGGGGGGGGAGGCTATGGCTACACCTTC. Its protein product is CASSQGGGGYGYTF.

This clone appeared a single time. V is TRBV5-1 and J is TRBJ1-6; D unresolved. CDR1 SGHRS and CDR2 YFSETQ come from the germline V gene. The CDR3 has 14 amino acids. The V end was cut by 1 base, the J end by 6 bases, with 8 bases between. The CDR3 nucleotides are TGCGCCAGCAGCTTGTGGGAGAGTAATTCACCCCTCCACTTT. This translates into CASSLWESNSPLHF.

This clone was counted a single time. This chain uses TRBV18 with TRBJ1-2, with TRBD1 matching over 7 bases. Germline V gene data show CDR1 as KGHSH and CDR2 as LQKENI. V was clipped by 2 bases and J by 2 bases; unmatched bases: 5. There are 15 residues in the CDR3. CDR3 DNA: TGTGCCAGCTCACCAGGGGCGGGACAGAACTATGGCTACACCTTC. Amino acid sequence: CASSPGAGQNYGYTF. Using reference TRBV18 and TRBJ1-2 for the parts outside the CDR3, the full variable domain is NAGVMQNPRHLVRRRGQEARLRCSPMKGHSHVYWYRQLPEEGLKFMVYLQKENIIDESGMPKERFSAEFPKEGPSILRIQQVVRGDSAAYFCASSPGAGQNYGYTFGSGTRLTVV.

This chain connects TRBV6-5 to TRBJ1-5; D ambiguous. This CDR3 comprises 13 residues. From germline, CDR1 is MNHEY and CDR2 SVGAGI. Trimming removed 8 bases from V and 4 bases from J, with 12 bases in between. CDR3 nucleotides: TGTGCCAGCCGAGCAGTAGCTAATCAGCCCCAGCATTTT. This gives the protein CASRAVANQPQHF.

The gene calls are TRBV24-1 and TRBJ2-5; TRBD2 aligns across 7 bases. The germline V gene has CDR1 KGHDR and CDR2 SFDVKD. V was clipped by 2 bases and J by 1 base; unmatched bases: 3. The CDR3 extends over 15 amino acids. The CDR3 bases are TGTGCCACCAGTGATTCGGGGGGATTCCAAGAGACCCAGTACTTC. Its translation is CATSDSGGFQETQYF.